The 16 T cell receptor beta chains given below trace back to one sample, sequenced in a study of blood T cell repertoires in COVID-19. Assay used: immunoSEQ multiplex PCR; TCRdb lists only in-frame clones, some missing. The profile shows some 310,000 clones, 90% of them singletons. The sequenced sample consisted of peripheral blood. The source of these receptors is a woman between 40 and 50 years old with COVID-19, enrolled during active disease.

The rearrangement links TRBV30 to TRBJ1-1; weak D call: TRBD1 (6 bases). Germline assignment: CDR1 GTSNPN and CDR2 SVGIG (reference sequence). The CDR3 runs 13 residues. Trimming cost V 5 bases and J 4 bases, with 14 bases left between them. CDR3 region: CAWLQGRGTEAFF. In DNA, the CDR3 is TGTGCCTGGTTACAGGGAAGGGGCACTGAAGCTTTCTTT.

The V gene is TRBV7-8, the J gene TRBJ1-3; 8 bases line up with TRBD1. This CDR3 spans 17 amino acids. Per germline, CDR1 SGHVS and CDR2 FQNEAQ. V gave up 5 bases and J gave up 2 bases; unmatched junction bases: 11. In DNA, the CDR3 is TGTGCCAGCAGCCCTCTAGCAGGGGGCAGAGCTGGAAACACCATATATTTT. It codes for CASSPLAGGRAGNTIYF.

The V call is TRBV7-3, the J call TRBJ2-7; tentative D call: TRBD2 (5 bases). Germline V CDR1 and CDR2: SGHTA, FQGTGA. The CDR3 is 13 amino acids. V was trimmed by 3 bases and J by 2 bases, leaving 8 bases between them. CDR3 region: CASSFGLTYEQYF. The CDR3 DNA reads TGTGCCAGCAGCTTCGGACTTACCTACGAGCAGTACTTC.

The chain links TRBV5-1 to TRBJ2-7; 8 positions agree with TRBD1. Germline V lookup: CDR1 SGHRS, CDR2 YFSETQ. V lost 2 bases and J lost 3; bases outside the gene matches: 10. There are 16 residues in the CDR3. The CDR3 coding sequence is TGCGCCAGCAGCTTCGGACAGGGTGGGACCGACTACGAGCAGTACTTC. Protein product: CASSFGQGGTDYEQYF.

This chain uses TRBV27 with TRBJ1-1, with D possibly matching TRBD1 (5 bases). The CDR3 totals 16 residues. Per germline, CDR1 MNHEY and CDR2 SMNVEV (reference sequence). The V gene lost 2 bases and the J gene lost 5 bases, with 18 bases spanning the gap. The DNA of the CDR3 is TGTGCCAGCAGTTTAGTGGGGCGGTTTTTAGGGACTGAAGCTTTCTTT. Its translation is CASSLVGRFLGTEAFF.

This clone occurred once. The chain links TRBV4-3 to TRBJ2-1; 8 bases fit TRBD1. Looked up from germline, CDR1 is LGHNA and CDR2 is YSLEER. The length of the CDR3 is 15 residues. J lost 1 base, V lost 5 bases, and 4 bases had no gene match. DNA for the CDR3: TGCGCCAGCAGCAACCGACAGGGGTCCTACAATGAGCAGTTCTTC. Amino acid sequence: CASSNRQGSYNEQFF.

The chain links TRBV7-9 to TRBJ1-1; possibly TRBD1 for D (5 bases). Germline CDR1 is SEHNR and CDR2 is FQNEAQ (reference sequence). The CDR3 totals 14 residues. Trimming removed 6 bases from V and 1 base from J, with 12 bases in between. In nucleotides, the CDR3 is TGTGCCAGCAGGAGCCCGGGGGGGAACACTGAAGCTTTCTTT. This sequence encodes CASRSPGGNTEAFF.

The chain carries TRBV6-5 and TRBJ1-3; 7 bases match TRBD1. Germline CDR1 and CDR2: MNHEY and SVGAGI. The CDR3 runs to 16 residues. The V gene end was trimmed by 6 bases and the J gene end by 0 bases; junction bases not matched to a gene: 8. CDR3: CASSYRGLYSGNTIYF. The CDR3 DNA reads TGTGCCAGCAGCTACAGGGGCCTATACTCTGGAAACACCATATATTTT.

Comments on this clone: Other DNA sequences of this sample code for an identical CDR3. The CDR3 nucleotides read TGTGCCATCAGTGCGGGACAGGGGAACACTGAAGCTTTCTTT. It is translated as CAISAGQGNTEAFF. This chain uses TRBV10-3 with TRBJ1-1; TRBD1 matches 9 bases. J was trimmed by 1 base and V by 4 bases; bases with no gene match: 1. The CDR3 covers 14 residues. Germline CDR1 and CDR2: ENHRY and SYGVKD.

This chain uses TRBV30 with TRBJ2-4, with D perhaps matching TRBD1 (5 bases). V was shortened by 1 base and J by 15 bases, with 16 bases between the two germline ends. Germline V gene lookup returns CDR1 GTSNPN and CDR2 SVGIG (reference sequence). The CDR3 consists of 12 residues. The CDR3 is CAWSGTGVSLYF. The CDR3 DNA follows: TGTGCCTGGAGTGGCACAGGCGTTTCTCTGTACTTC.

This chain uses TRBV5-4 with TRBJ2-5, with 8 positions matching TRBD2. The CDR3 covers 15 residues. V lost 1 base, J lost 5 bases, and 7 bases stayed unmatched. Per germline, CDR1 SGHNT and CDR2 YYREEE (reference sequence). CDR3 DNA sequence: TGTGCCAGCAGCTTGTCGGGGGGGCCGCGGGAGACCCAGTACTTC. This translates into CASSLSGGPRETQYF.

The gene calls are TRBV5-1 and TRBJ2-1; TRBD2 matches at 11 bases. Germline V gene data show CDR1 as SGHRS and CDR2 as YFSETQ. There are 16 residues in the CDR3. Trimming took 0 bases from V and 6 from J; bases not matched to a gene: 5. CDR3 DNA sequence: TGCGCCAGCAGCTTGGGCCGACTAGCGGGAACCAATGAGCAGTTCTTC. It translates to CASSLGRLAGTNEQFF.

This clone has only one observation. The J gene is TRBJ1-2, the V gene TRBV18, with D perhaps matching TRBD1 (5 bases). From germline, CDR1 is KGHSH and CDR2 LQKENI. V was cut by 4 bases and J by 6 bases, with 9 bases left in between. CDR3 length: 12 residues. CDR3 sequence reads: CASSQTEDGYTF. The CDR3 DNA sequence: TGTGCCAGCTCACAGACAGAGGATGGCTACACCTTC.

The CDR3 is CASSLPGTGREKLFF. The CDR3 bases are TGTGCCAGCAGTTTACCCGGGACAGGGAGGGAAAAACTGTTTTTT. The rearrangement links TRBV28 to TRBJ1-4; the match to TRBD1 covers 9 bases. The V gene's germline CDR1 is MDHEN and CDR2 SYDVKM. The CDR3 has 15 residues. The V and J ends lost 2 bases and 8 bases, in that order; junction bases with no gene match: 6.

The J gene is TRBJ1-2, the V gene TRBV7-3; D call uncertain. The germline gives CDR1 SGHTA, CDR2 FQGTGA. The V end was cut by 6 bases, the J end by 4 bases, with 18 bases between. The CDR3 is 15 amino acids. CDR3 loop: CASSHQGGSVYGYTF. The CDR3 region has the DNA TGTGCCAGCAGTCACCAAGGAGGGTCGGTCTATGGCTACACCTTC. Together with reference TRBV7-3 and TRBJ1-2, the CDR3 gives the full variable domain: GAGVSQTPSNKVTEKGKYVELRCDPISGHTALYWYRQSLGQGPEFLIYFQGTGAADDSGLPNDRFFAVRPEGSVSTLKIQRTERGDSAVYLCASSHQGGSVYGYTFGSGTRLTVV.

This rearrangement joins TRBV12-3 or TRBV12-4 to TRBJ1-2; D call uncertain. The CDR3 covers 11 residues. V was cut by 3 bases and J by 4 bases, with 3 bases left in between. The CDR3 reads CASSLSYGYTF. In DNA form, the CDR3 reads TGTGCCAGCAGTTTGAGCTATGGCTACACCTTC.